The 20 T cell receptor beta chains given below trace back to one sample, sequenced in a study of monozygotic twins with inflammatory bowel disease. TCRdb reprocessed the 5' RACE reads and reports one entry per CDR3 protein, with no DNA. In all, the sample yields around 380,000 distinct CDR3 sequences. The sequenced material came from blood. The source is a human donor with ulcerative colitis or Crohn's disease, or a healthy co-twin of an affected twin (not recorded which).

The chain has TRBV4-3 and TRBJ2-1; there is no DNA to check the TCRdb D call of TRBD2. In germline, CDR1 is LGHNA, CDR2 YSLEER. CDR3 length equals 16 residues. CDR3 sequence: CASSPRTSGPYNEQFF.

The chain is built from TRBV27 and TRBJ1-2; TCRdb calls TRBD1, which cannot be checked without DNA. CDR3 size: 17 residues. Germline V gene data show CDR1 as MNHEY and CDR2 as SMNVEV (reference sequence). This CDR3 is CASSPGWGTLENYGYTF.

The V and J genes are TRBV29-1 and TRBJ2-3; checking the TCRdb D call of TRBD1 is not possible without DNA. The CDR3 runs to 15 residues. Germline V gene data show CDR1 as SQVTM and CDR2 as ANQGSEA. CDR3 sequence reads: CSVGVGSMYTDTQYF.

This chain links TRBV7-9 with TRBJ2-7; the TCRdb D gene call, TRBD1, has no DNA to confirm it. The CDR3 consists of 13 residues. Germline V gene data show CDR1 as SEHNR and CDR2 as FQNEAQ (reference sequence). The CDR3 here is CASSGTGSNVEYF.

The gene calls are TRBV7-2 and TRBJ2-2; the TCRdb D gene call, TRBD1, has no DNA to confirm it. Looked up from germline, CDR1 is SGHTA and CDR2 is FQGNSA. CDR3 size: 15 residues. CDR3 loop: CASSIRQGSAGELFF.

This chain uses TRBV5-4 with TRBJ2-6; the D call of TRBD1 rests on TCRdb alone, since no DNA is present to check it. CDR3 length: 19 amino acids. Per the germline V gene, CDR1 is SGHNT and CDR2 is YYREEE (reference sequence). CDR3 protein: CASSSLNRDRVSGANVLTF.

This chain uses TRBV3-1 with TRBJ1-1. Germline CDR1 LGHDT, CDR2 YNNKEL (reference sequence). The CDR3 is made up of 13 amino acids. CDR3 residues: CASRRTQNTEAFF.

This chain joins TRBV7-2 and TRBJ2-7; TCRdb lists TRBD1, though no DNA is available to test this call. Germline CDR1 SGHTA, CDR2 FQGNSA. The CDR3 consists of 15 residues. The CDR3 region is CASSITGGSSYEQYF.

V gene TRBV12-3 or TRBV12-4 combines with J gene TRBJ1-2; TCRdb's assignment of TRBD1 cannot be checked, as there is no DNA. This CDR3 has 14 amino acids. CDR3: CASRSVPGNYGYTF.

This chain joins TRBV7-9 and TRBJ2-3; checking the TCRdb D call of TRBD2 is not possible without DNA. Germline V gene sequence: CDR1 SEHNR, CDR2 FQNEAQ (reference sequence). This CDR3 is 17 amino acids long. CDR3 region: CASIVSGRDPFTDTQYF.

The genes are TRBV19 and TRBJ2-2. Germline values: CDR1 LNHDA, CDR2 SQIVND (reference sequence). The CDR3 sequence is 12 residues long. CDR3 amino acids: CASTIGTGELFF.

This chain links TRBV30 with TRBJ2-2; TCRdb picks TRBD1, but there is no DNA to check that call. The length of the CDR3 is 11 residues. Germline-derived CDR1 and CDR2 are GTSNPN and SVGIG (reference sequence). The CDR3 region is CAWRGAGELFF.

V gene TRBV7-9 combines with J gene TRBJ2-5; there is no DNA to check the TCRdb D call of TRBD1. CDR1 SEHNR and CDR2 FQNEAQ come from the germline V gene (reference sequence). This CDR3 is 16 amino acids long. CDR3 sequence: CASSFRAGGVRETQYF.

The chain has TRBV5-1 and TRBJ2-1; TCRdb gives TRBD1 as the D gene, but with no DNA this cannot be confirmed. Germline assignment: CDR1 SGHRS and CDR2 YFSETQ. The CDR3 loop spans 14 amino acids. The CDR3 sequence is CASSLGTGGNEQFF.

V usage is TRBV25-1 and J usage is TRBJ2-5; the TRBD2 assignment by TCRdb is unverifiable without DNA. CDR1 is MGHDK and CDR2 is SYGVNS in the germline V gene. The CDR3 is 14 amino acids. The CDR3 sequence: CASSETSGAETQYF.

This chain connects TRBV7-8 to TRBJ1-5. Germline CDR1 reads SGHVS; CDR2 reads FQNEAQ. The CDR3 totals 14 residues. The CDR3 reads CASSLIGGNQPQHF.

The chain's CDR3 is CASSRIAAGYGYTF. This chain links TRBV5-6 with TRBJ1-2. CDR1 is SGHDT, CDR2 YYEEEE, per germline. The CDR3 is 14 amino acids.

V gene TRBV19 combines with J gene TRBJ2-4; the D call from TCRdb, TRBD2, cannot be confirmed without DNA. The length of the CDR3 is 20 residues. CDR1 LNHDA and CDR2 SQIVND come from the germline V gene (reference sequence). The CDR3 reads CASSIVSPSGRLGAKNIQYF.

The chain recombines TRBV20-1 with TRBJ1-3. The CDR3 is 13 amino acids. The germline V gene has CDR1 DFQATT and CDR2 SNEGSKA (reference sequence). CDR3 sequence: CSARVAAGNTIYF.

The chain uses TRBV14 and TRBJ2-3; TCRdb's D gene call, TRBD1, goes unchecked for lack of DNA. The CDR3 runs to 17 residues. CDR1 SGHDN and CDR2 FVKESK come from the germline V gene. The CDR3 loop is CASSQRIGTARGDTQYF. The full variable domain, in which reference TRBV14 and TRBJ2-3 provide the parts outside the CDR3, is EAGVTQFPSHSVIEKGQTVTLRCDPISGHDNLYWYRRVMGKEIKFLLHFVKESKQDESGMPNNRFLAERTGGTYSTLKVQPAELEDSGVYFCASSQRIGTARGDTQYFGPGTRLTVL.